This T cell receptor (beta chain) came from a study of CD8 T cells in Susac syndrome. Study-wide results and limits: The CD4+ T cell repertoires from Susac syndrome exhibited no clonal expansion.

The T cells that were sequenced for TCR beta were CD8+ and CD4+ cells from blood. About this clonotype itself: Its antigen is unknown.

The ends were cut back, 6 bases at V and 2 bases at J, with 17 bases in the middle. The germline V gene has CDR1 DFQATT and CDR2 SNEGSKA (reference sequence). The CDR3 totals 15 residues. RNA amounts of 0.5 to 1 ug underwent reverse transcription with random hexamers. The method of amplification for TCR beta CDR3 was immunoSEQ multiplex PCR, covering 54 Vbeta and 13 Jbeta. TCRdb re-derived calls from the immunoSEQ multiplex PCR reads in MiXCR, one entry per CDR3 protein. This sample has under 200,000 distinct CDR3 sequences, with 90% to 95% found just once. V is TRBV20-1 and J is TRBJ2-1, with D perhaps matching TRBD2 (6 bases). Sequencing input: CD4+ T cells from PBMCs. The sequence was obtained from a human donor with Susac syndrome. Here the CDR3 reads CSAKRGGVTYNEQFF. The CDR3, as DNA: TGCAGTGCCAAGAGAGGCGGGGTAACCTACAATGAGCAGTTCTTC.